Below are 27 T cell receptor beta chains sequenced from a single sample in a study of identical twins. TCRdb reprocessed the 5' RACE reads via MiXCR and lists one record per CDR3 protein. The profile shows about 520,000 distinct CDR3 sequences, under 25% of them singletons. This sample also belongs to another study, concerning T cells expressing NK-cell markers.

The material sequenced was CD4+ T cells sorted from blood. Every receptor here comes from a woman younger than 35 in good health.

The V and J genes are TRBV20-1 and TRBJ2-7; D gene unclear. The CDR3 sequence is 12 residues long. The V gene's germline CDR1 is DFQATT and CDR2 SNEGSKA (reference sequence). V was cut by 5 bases and J by 3 bases, with 11 bases left in between. CDR3 coding DNA: TGCAGTGCTTCGGACGGAAACTACGAGCAGTACTTC. Its protein product is CSASDGNYEQYF.

The rearrangement links TRBV7-9 to TRBJ2-2; D not resolved. Germline V gene sequence: CDR1 SEHNR, CDR2 FQNEAQ (reference sequence). With 2 bases removed from V and 5 bases from J, the gap between germline ends came to 15 bases. CDR3 length equals 16 residues. The chain's CDR3 is CASSLIFSPKTGELFF. The CDR3 coding sequence is TGTGCCAGCAGCTTAATCTTTAGCCCAAAAACCGGGGAGCTGTTTTTT.

In this sample, this clonotype turned up a few times. The chain links TRBV29-1 to TRBJ2-1, with D possibly matching TRBD2 (5 bases). The CDR3 loop spans 13 amino acids. The germline V and J ends were trimmed by 4 bases and 3 bases, with 10 bases remaining between them. Germline loops: CDR1 SQVTM, CDR2 ANQGSEA. This CDR3 is CSVGGADYNEQFF. As DNA, the CDR3 is TGCAGCGTTGGGGGAGCGGACTACAATGAGCAGTTCTTC.

This clonotype was counted many times. The rearrangement joins TRBV12-3 or TRBV12-4 to TRBJ1-1; 7 bases match TRBD1. The CDR3 covers 15 residues. V trimming: 4 bases; J trimming: 1 base; junction bases outside the gene matches: 6. The DNA for the CDR3 is TGTGCCAGCAGTTCAGGGGGGGCTGGGAACACTGAAGCTTTCTTT. Translation: CASSSGGAGNTEAFF.

The chain is built from TRBV20-1 and TRBJ2-1, with 13 bases lining up with TRBD2. Germline assignment: CDR1 DFQATT and CDR2 SNEGSKA (reference sequence). The CDR3 has 22 residues. The J segment lost 0 bases and the V segment lost 2 bases, leaving 19 bases of the junction unmatched. The CDR3 DNA follows: TGCAGTGCTAGATCACGAGCCGGCCGGACTAGCGGGAGTGAAGGCTCCTACAATGAGCAGTTCTTC. This translates into CSARSRAGRTSGSEGSYNEQFF.

V gene TRBV5-5 combines with J gene TRBJ2-5; 12 nucleotides line up with TRBD2. This CDR3 comprises 14 residues. The J segment lost 3 bases and the V segment lost 5 bases, leaving 2 bases of the junction unmatched. The germline gives CDR1 SGHKS, CDR2 YYEKEE (reference sequence). The CDR3 loop reads CASRRLAGEETQYF. CDR3 in DNA: TGTGCCAGCAGACGACTAGCGGGGGAAGAGACCCAGTACTTC.

This chain connects TRBV4-1 to TRBJ2-3; 9 bases are shared with TRBD2. V was clipped by 3 bases and J by 6 bases; unmatched bases: 10. The CDR3 length is 16 residues. Germline V CDR1 and CDR2: MGHRA, YSYEKL. Here the CDR3 reads CASSQGAASGTDTQYF. CDR3 bases: TGCGCCAGCAGCCAGGGCGCGGCTAGCGGGACGGATACGCAGTATTTT.

This chain connects TRBV29-1 to TRBJ1-1, with 8 bases matching TRBD1. The junction had 5 bases not matched to a gene; V was cut back by 7 bases and J by 1 base. The CDR3 loop spans 13 amino acids. Germline values: CDR1 SQVTM, CDR2 ANQGSEA. The CDR3 region has the DNA TGCAGCGGTGCGGACAGGGCGAACACTGAAGCTTTCTTT. It yields the protein CSGADRANTEAFF.

This clonotype was found many times. The rearrangement uses TRBV12-3 or TRBV12-4 and TRBJ2-5; D is unclear. This CDR3 region has 13 residues. The V end lost 5 bases, the J end lost 2 bases, and 9 bases lay between the germline ends. The CDR3 bases are TGTGCCAGCAGTCTGACGGAACAAGAGACCCAGTACTTC. It is translated as CASSLTEQETQYF.

In its sample, this clonotype was seen many times. The V gene is TRBV7-2, the J gene TRBJ1-1; D is uncertain. Per germline, CDR1 SGHTA and CDR2 FQGNSA. This CDR3 has 13 residues. Trimming removed 5 bases at V and 5 bases at J, with 12 bases between. CDR3 amino acids: CASSLQRNTEAFF. CDR3 sequence (DNA): TGTGCCAGCAGCCTCCAGCGGAATACTGAAGCTTTCTTT.

In this sample, this clonotype turned up a few times. The rearrangement joins TRBV20-1 to TRBJ2-5; tentatively, D is TRBD2 (6 bases). V lost 3 bases to trimming and J lost 4 bases, with 12 bases between them. The CDR3 contains 13 residues. CDR1 and CDR2 (germline): DFQATT, SNEGSKA (reference sequence). CDR3 bases: TGCAGTGCTAGTAAGGAGGGGCCAGAGACCCAGTACTTC. Protein: CSASKEGPETQYF.

The genes are TRBV11-2 and TRBJ2-3, with D perhaps matching TRBD2 (5 bases). Looked up from germline, CDR1 is SGHAT and CDR2 is FQNNGV. Trimming took off 4 bases at V and 8 bases at J, with 7 bases between the two ends. This CDR3 has 11 amino acids. CDR3 region: CASSYEGTQYF. The CDR3 bases are TGTGCCAGCAGCTATGAGGGTACGCAGTATTTT.

This chain joins TRBV3-1 and TRBJ1-2; 9 bases fit TRBD1. The CDR3 is 16 residues long. With V trimmed by 1 base and J by 5 bases, 8 bases remained unmatched. Germline-derived CDR1 and CDR2 are LGHDT and YNNKEL (reference sequence). The CDR3 reads CASSQALQGAIYGYTF. The CDR3 nucleotides are TGTGCCAGCAGCCAAGCGCTACAGGGGGCGATATATGGCTACACCTTC.

This clonotype was seen a handful of times. The chain has TRBV5-1 and TRBJ2-7; D is undetermined. Between the trimmed V and J ends, which lost 4 bases and 7 bases, there was a span of 15 bases. The CDR3 runs 13 residues. The germline V gene encodes CDR1 SGHRS and CDR2 YFSETQ. The CDR3 DNA follows: TGCGCCAGCAGCCCACGGCCCAGTACGGAGCAGTACTTC. As protein: CASSPRPSTEQYF.

In its sample, this clonotype was seen a few times. CDR3 sequence (DNA): TGTGCCAGCAGTTACCCCGGGACAGGGGCCCACGAGCAGTACTTC. Its translation is CASSYPGTGAHEQYF. The gene calls are TRBV6-5 and TRBJ2-7; the match to TRBD1 covers 10 bases. The CDR3 totals 15 residues. Germline V CDR1 and CDR2: MNHEY, SVGAGI. With 2 bases clipped from V and 5 bases from J, the junction kept 6 bases outside the gene matches.

The V call is TRBV3-1, the J call TRBJ1-1, with TRBD1 as a possible D gene (5 bases). CDR3 length: 16 amino acids. V was trimmed by 3 bases and J by 0 bases, leaving 14 bases between them. Germline-derived CDR1 and CDR2 are LGHDT and YNNKEL (reference sequence). CDR3 sequence: CASSQPRGTLNTEAFF. The CDR3 DNA sequence: TGTGCCAGCAGCCAGCCGCGCGGGACGTTGAACACTGAAGCTTTCTTT.

The chain carries TRBV23-1 and TRBJ2-7; no reliable D call. TRBV23-1 is classed as an ORF, of uncertain function. The V end lost 4 bases, the J end lost 4 bases, and 11 bases lay between the germline ends. CDR3 length: 13 residues. CDR3 DNA: TGCGCCAGCAGTCCGAGCAGAAGGTACGAGCAGTACTTC. Translating gives CASSPSRRYEQYF.

The chain uses TRBV6-5 and TRBJ1-6, with D perhaps matching TRBD1 (5 bases). V dropped 2 bases and J dropped 6 bases, with 8 bases sitting between them. CDR3 length: 14 residues. Germline lookup yields CDR1 MNHEY and CDR2 SVGAGI. CDR3: CASSYGRGNSPLHF. CDR3 nucleotides: TGTGCCAGCAGTTACGGAAGGGGTAATTCACCCCTCCACTTT.

The chain carries TRBV9 and TRBJ2-3; no reliable D call. V lost 2 bases, J lost 2 bases, and 6 bases lay in between. The V gene's germline CDR1 is SGDLS and CDR2 YYNGEE. This CDR3 contains 13 residues. The CDR3: CASSVRATDTQYF. The DNA of the CDR3 is TGTGCCAGCAGCGTGCGAGCCACAGATACGCAGTATTTT.

The chain joins TRBV12-3 or TRBV12-4 to TRBJ2-1, with D tentatively TRBD1 (6 bases). The CDR3 contains 12 residues. Trimming took off 5 bases at V and 10 bases at J, with 12 bases between the two ends. CDR3 coding DNA: TGTGCCAGCAGTCCCTCGAGGGGGGAGCAGTTCTTC. Translating it yields CASSPSRGEQFF.

The genes are TRBV4-3 and TRBJ2-1, with 14 nucleotides matching TRBD2. V lost 4 bases and J lost 15; bases outside the gene matches: 5. The CDR3 spans 13 residues. Germline CDR1 LGHNA, CDR2 YSLEER. The chain's CDR3 is CASSPPGTSGRFF. The CDR3 nucleotides are TGCGCCAGCAGCCCGCCCGGGACTAGCGGGAGGTTCTTC.

V and J are TRBV7-3 and TRBJ2-6; weak D call: TRBD1 (5 bases). V dropped 5 bases and J dropped 3 bases, with 11 bases sitting between them. From germline, CDR1 is SGHTA and CDR2 FQGTGA. This CDR3 has 15 amino acids. Here the CDR3 reads CASSAQGLGANVLTF. CDR3 coding DNA: TGTGCCAGCAGCGCCCAGGGCCTTGGGGCCAACGTCCTGACTTTC.

This rearrangement joins TRBV29-1 to TRBJ2-1; D assignment may be TRBD1 or TRBD2 (5 bases each). The V and J ends lost 6 bases and 0 bases respectively, with 12 bases between them. The length of the CDR3 is 14 residues. Looked up from germline, CDR1 is SQVTM and CDR2 is ANQGSEA. The CDR3 DNA reads as TGCAGCGTGGGGGTCGATACCTCCTACAATGAGCAGTTCTTC. Its translation is CSVGVDTSYNEQFF.

This clonotype was recorded a few times. J is TRBJ1-1 and V is TRBV6-4; a possible D gene is TRBD1 (6 bases). V dropped 3 bases and J dropped 0 bases, with 17 bases sitting between them. Germline-derived CDR1 and CDR2 are MRHNA and SNTAGT. CDR3 length equals 17 residues. The CDR3 DNA is TGTGCCAGCAGTGAGTCACCCGGACAGCCCTTGAACACTGAAGCTTTCTTT. Amino acids: CASSESPGQPLNTEAFF.

Ten or more counts support this clonotype. The chain is built from TRBV15 and TRBJ2-7; the D is unclear. The CDR3 length is 12 residues. V was cut by 1 base and J by 4 bases, with 5 bases left in between. CDR1 LNHNV and CDR2 YYDKDF come from the germline V gene (reference sequence). DNA for the CDR3: TGTGCCACCAGCAGAGGGTATTACGAGCAGTACTTC. It codes for CATSRGYYEQYF. The full variable domain, with the rest looked up from reference TRBV15 and TRBJ2-7, is DAMVIQNPRYQVTQFGKPVTLSCSQTLNHNVMYWYQQKSSQAPKLLFHYYDKDFNNEADTPDNFQSRRPNTSFCFLDIRSPGLGDTAMYLCATSRGYYEQYFGPGTRLTVT.

This clonotype appeared a few times. The chain couples TRBV7-9 to TRBJ2-1; no reliable D call. CDR3 length: 15 amino acids. CDR1 is SEHNR, CDR2 FQNEAQ, per germline (reference sequence). The germline V and J ends were trimmed by 5 bases and 0 bases, with 11 bases remaining between them. In DNA form, the CDR3 reads TGTGCCAGCAGCCCAGACTTTCCCTCCTACAATGAGCAGTTCTTC. As protein: CASSPDFPSYNEQFF.

The chain joins TRBV20-1 to TRBJ2-7; 9 nucleotides match TRBD1. The V gene's germline CDR1 is DFQATT and CDR2 SNEGSKA (reference sequence). With 6 bases clipped from V and 4 bases from J, the junction kept 7 bases outside the gene matches. The CDR3 covers 13 residues. The CDR3 DNA follows: TGCAGTGCCCCGGACAGGGGCAGGTACGAGCAGTACTTC. This gives the protein CSAPDRGRYEQYF.